This T cell receptor beta chain is from a study of cytomegalovirus exposure and HLA in healthy donors. Background on the study: Roughly 86 million unique TCRs from HLA-typed donors made up an early data release.

Germline CDR1 is SGHNT and CDR2 is YYREEE (reference sequence). The CDR3 is 13 residues long. V shed 1 base and J shed 7 bases, with 12 bases lying between them. PCR involved 60 Vbeta and 13 Jbeta primers. The data were produced by immunoSEQ multiplex PCR, yet TCRdb's version contains in-frame clones alone and is incomplete. This table has under 200,000 clones, approximately 62% appearing once. Healthy bone marrow donors made up the cohort. The TCR was taken from a man aged 45-60 years in good health and CMV-seronegative. The chain is built from TRBV5-4 and TRBJ2-7; no reliable D call. Source material: PBMCs. This CDR3 reads CASSLFTSREQYF. In DNA, the CDR3 is TGTGCCAGCAGCTTGTTTACGTCCAGAGAGCAGTACTTC. Filled out from reference TRBV5-4 and TRBJ2-7, the complete variable domain reads ETGVTQSPTHLIKTRGQQVTLRCSSQSGHNTVSWYQQALGQGPQFIFQYYREEENGRGNFPPRFSGLQFPNYSSELNVNALELDDSALYLCASSLFTSREQYFGPGTRLTVT.